This TCR beta chain was sequenced for a study of T-cell reconstitution after alpha-beta-depleted transplantation in children. Ten or more counts support this clonotype. J gave up 4 bases and V 7 bases, and 1 base lay outside the gene matches. The CDR3 has 13 amino acids. Germline values: CDR1 MGHDK, CDR2 SYGVNS. As it was prepared, the TCRbeta library received unique molecular identifiers. TCRdb re-called the PCR reads with MiXCR, one entry per CDR3 protein. Counted here are roughly 200,000 distinct CDR3 sequences, roughly a tenth occurring once; the ten biggest clones make up 28%. Source: PBMCs, taken before TCRalphabeta/CD19-depleted stem cell transplant. The TCR originated in a child under two years old with acute myeloid leukemia, due to receive a stem cell transplant. The rearrangement joins TRBV25-1 to TRBJ1-5; 10 positions agree with TRBD1. The CDR3 reads CASKGQGNQPQHF. The CDR3 nucleotides are TGTGCCAGCAAGGGACAGGGGAATCAGCCCCAGCATTTT. Together with reference TRBV25-1 and TRBJ1-5, the CDR3 gives the full variable domain: EADIYQTPRYLVIGTGKKITLECSQTMGHDKMYWYQQDPGMELHLIHYSYGVNSTEKGDLSSESTVSRIRTEHFPLTLESARPSHTSQYLCASKGQGNQPQHFGDGTRLSIL.